This T cell receptor beta chain comes out of a study of cytomegalovirus exposure and HLA in healthy donors (dated by TCRdb to about 2017). For the wider study: An earlier analysis of approximately 640 of the donors reported approximately 290 Gb of sequence data and 100 million to 140 million unique TCR beta sequences from about 180 million T cells. Donor age, sex, ethnicity and CMV serostatus were compiled together with the repertoire data. Every discovery cohort repertoire had been produced on one sequencing platform. About 320 gigabases of sequencing data and 80 million or so unique TCR sequences were included in an early release covering roughly 700 HLA-typed donors. In addition to the first cohort of about 650 subjects, a separate validation cohort of 100 to 150 different subjects was used. The genetic ancestry cluster associated with self-reported Caucasian donors included 81% of the 398 genotyped donors. Roughly five DR-DQ haplotypes were handled as single units for association and clustering, since linkage in the cohort was strong. The T cell repertoires of 550 to 850 subjects were profiled by immunosequencing and related to cytomegalovirus serostatus. A later analysis re-analyzed previously published TCR beta repertoires from roughly 600 donors and added high-resolution HLA genotyping to study TCR occurrence patterns. The study combined high-throughput TCR immunosequencing, statistical association of individual TCRs with disease status, and machine learning to predict cytomegalovirus infection status. Typing coverage differed by locus: A, B, C, DRB1 and DQB1 were typed in roughly 620-640 donors, DQA1 in about 550, DPA1 in around 580, and DPB1 in 400 to 490. Rather than using new phenotypic data, the later analysis identified candidate immune exposures from TCR beta sequences and from how often those sequences occurred across donors. Among about 370 genotyped donors of the cohort, an average of roughly 230,000 unique TCR beta nucleotide sequences was sequenced per donor, of which 15% to 20% were non-productive. To decide whether each TCR beta V gene segment behaved as functional or pseudogenic, an earlier analysis of some 600 of the donors relied on high-throughput TCR beta sequencing. The study aimed to test whether signatures of past pathogen exposure could be identified by cataloging public T cell receptors. Both class I and class II loci were covered by HLA typing, at four-digit resolution. In a later genetic analysis, genome-wide SNP genotypes for about three fifths of the 666 donors were used, and that subset was treated as a discovery cohort. What the authors observed across the whole study: The classifier was reported to diagnose cytomegalovirus status with high specificity and sensitivity in both the original and validation cohorts. In a later genetic analysis, a missense DCLRE1C variant was associated with V-gene and J-gene trimming of TCR beta chains, and the association was replicated in an independent cohort. Several of the top co-occurrence clusters appeared to be linked to parvovirus B19, influenza, CMV and Epstein-Barr virus, according to a later analysis. CMV serostatus was the only immune exposure information available for the cohort. Because HLA typing was missing for some donors at each locus, association tests included only the typed subset. In a later analysis, HLA-associated TCR beta chains showed more clonal expansion and lower generation probabilities than non-associated chains that were equally common. A further reported finding was that TCR beta sequences accurately predicted the HLA-A and HLA-B alleles for most subjects in the first cohort. The cohort was sequenced for TCR beta chains only, and without alpha or paired-chain data the features that could be detected were limited. The sequencing pipeline was judged likely to have produced a cluster of highly shared sequence variants as a technical artifact. A later analysis found that most CMV-associated TCR beta chains appeared HLA-restricted, with HLA associations seemingly driven largely by CMV exposure. According to a later genetic analysis, donors in an Asian-associated ancestry cluster had fewer N-insertions in productive TCRs than the roughly 660-donor mean. It was suggested by the authors that the approach could potentially be generalized to other disease states and immunological phenotypes. Correlated functional status among segregating V segments might be attributable to linkage disequilibrium, but an unknown experimental factor could not be ruled out. Strong co-occurrence of HLA alleles, especially DR and DQ, made assigning TCR associations to individual alleles difficult. Three of the identified cytomegalovirus-associated TCR beta chains were confirmed in vitro to be specific for cytomegalovirus antigens. The study listed approximately 150 TCR beta chains as associated with cytomegalovirus. Most TCR sequences were observed very rarely across donors, whereas some public TCRs were present in many individuals. A later analysis associated 15,000 or so TCR beta sequences with specific HLA alleles at a false discovery rate of 0.05. Some IMGT-functional V segments, including TRBV6-2 and TRBV6-3, could not be told apart with the 87-base-pair reads, so those segments were excluded. Sequencing depth was assumed to be roughly uniform across donors in the presence/absence analyses, though that assumption may not hold. In a later analysis, the rate of TCR association differed among HLA loci, with DRB1 alleles having the most associated TCRs and HLA-C alleles having the fewest. Because counts were too low, approximately 18 rarely observed V segments, including chromosome 9 orphons, were excluded from the earlier analysis of several hundred of the donors. Broadly in line with IMGT annotations, most TCR beta V segments showed up in productive rearrangements about 90% or about 30% of the time in an earlier analysis of 450 to 750 of the donors.

In total, approximately 610 healthy bone marrow donors made up the cohort. At the time of sampling, all cohort members were nominally healthy, though unrecorded immune exposures were likely present. The donor was CMV seropositive and was included in the group of some 290 seropositive cohort members. A peripheral blood sample was provided by each donor, and peripheral blood mononuclear cells were used for TCR beta sequencing. The Qiagen DNeasy Blood Extraction Kit was used to extract genomic DNA from the blood cell samples. As to this clone: This clone's antigen is unknown. No per-base quality is available; no much larger clone lies one base away.

CDR1 SNHLY and CDR2 FYNNEI are derived from the germline V gene. From the cysteine up to the phenylalanine, the CDR3 has a length of 12 residues. Kept here is only the CDR3 DNA, which spans 36 bases and is read in frame from base 1. After removal of 9 bases from V and 6 bases from J, the junction retains 6 bases not matched to a gene. Library method: the immunoSEQ multiplex PCR assay. A mixture of 60 forward primers for TCR Vbeta segments and 13 reverse primers for TCR Jbeta segments was used in the multiplex PCR. The CDR3 region of rearranged TCR beta genes was amplified from genomic DNA with a multiplex PCR assay. The amplified TCR beta libraries were sequenced on the Illumina HiSeq System as 87-base-pair reads. Regarding the original processing steps: A later analysis tallied some 79 million unique TCR beta chains across the 550 to 850 repertoires, and 10 million to 11 million of those chains were shared by two or more donors. A nearest-neighbor algorithm error-corrected the raw reads and collapsed the reads into unique sequences, merging closely related sequences to remove PCR and sequencing errors. Alignment of CDR3 sequences to IMGT reference sequences was used to assign V, D and J gene segments. Each retained sequence needed at least a six-nucleotide match to both a V gene segment and a J gene segment. A rearrangement was called productive if the CDR3 had no stop codons and remained in frame with V and J, and every other rearrangement was called non-productive. CDR3 was defined by IMGT convention, running from the second conserved V-encoded cysteine to the conserved J-encoded phenylalanine. The earlier analysis of about 560 of the donors excluded any sequence lacking an unambiguous match to a single V gene segment. An earlier analysis of several hundred of the donors called V segments functional above 56.7% productive rearrangements and segregating when the between-donor standard deviation exceeded 5%. A statistical classification framework was built to diagnose cytomegalovirus status from the catalog of TCR beta chain sequences. In a later analysis, V and J genes were assigned by comparing TCR nucleotide sequences against IMGT/GENE-DB human TR gene sequences. Using the TCRdist pipeline, a later analysis assigned CDR3 sequences along with most-parsimonious VDJ recombination scenarios. In a later analysis, every TCR beta chain was defined by the combination of its CDR3 amino acid sequence and its V-gene family, and reads without a unique V-gene family were dropped. As a way to deal with suspected cross-contamination and a sequencing artifact, a later analysis dropped hundreds of nucleotide sequences that were highly shared and had low generation probability. In a later analysis, a clonal expansion index for each public chain was calculated from normalized within-repertoire ranks of inferred template counts. In a later analysis, generation probabilities were computed with a VDJ recombination model fitted to out-of-frame rearrangements, and the resulting probabilities were checked against IGoR. In a later analysis, TCR-TCR, TCR-HLA and TCR-CMV co-occurrence was scored with hypergeometric tests, and a repertoire-size bias correction was applied to TCR pairs. In a later analysis, false discovery rates were estimated by permuting HLA or CMV assignments 20 times. In a later analysis, co-occurring TCRs were grouped with DBSCAN, and TCRdist sequence similarity was added when clustering was performed within HLA-allele-positive subsets. Repertoires with fewer than 30,000 or more than 120,000 public chains, plus five repertoires with anomalous nucleotide sharing, were excluded from co-occurrence clustering. The source is immuneACCESS, and TCRdb retained only in-frame sequences with V and J called. Part of the clones is not carried over; for the studies checked, unresolved V genes explain less than half of this, and the remainder is unexplained. That table supplies the V and J calls and clone size; D and trimming were determined from the DNA. The sample has some 170,000 clones on record, 75% to 80% of them singletons. The biggest ten clones account for roughly 6% of the sample.

Sequencing used PBMCs. The chain links TRBV2 with TRBJ2-7; TRBD1 agrees with 9 junctional bases. This sequence originates from a man aged 35 to 55 in good health and CMV-seropositive. This receptor has the CDR3 CASGRTGVEQYF. The bases are TGTGCCAGTGGCCGGACAGGGGTCGAGCAGTACTTC. Extended through the reference TRBV2 and TRBJ2-7 proteins, this CDR3 yields the full variable domain: EPEVTQTPSHQVTQMGQEVILRCVPISNHLYFYWYRQILGQKVEFLVSFYNNEISEKSEIFDDQFSVERPDGSNFTLKIRSTKLEDSAMYFCASGRTGVEQYFGPGTRLTVT.